A single T cell receptor (beta chain) is shown here with its context. Its specificity is not known. This sample was taken from a study of cytomegalovirus exposure and HLA in healthy donors. Study findings and constraints: A later analysis found first-cohort TCR clusters tended to co-occur in the 120 validation repertoires.

Trimming took 0 bases from V and 4 from J; bases not matched to a gene: 0. Per the germline V gene, CDR1 is SGHRS and CDR2 is YFSETQ. CDR3 length: 15 residues. Libraries were prepared by immunoSEQ multiplex PCR; TCRdb keeps only in-frame clonotypes and omits some of them. The sample shows about 200,000 clones, 83% of them seen only once. While the first cohort had 600 to 750 subjects, the donors belonged to the separate validation cohort of roughly 120 subjects. The sequence was obtained from a woman younger than 35 in good health and CMV-seronegative. The sample taken for sequencing was PBMCs. The gene calls are TRBV5-1 and TRBJ2-3, with 12 bases identical to TRBD2. DNA for the CDR3: TGCGCCAGCAGCTTGGCTAGCGGGGGGGCAGATACGCAGTATTTT. It translates to CASSLASGGADTQYF.